The 21 T cell receptor beta chains presented below share a single source sample, sequenced in a study of cytomegalovirus exposure and HLA in healthy donors. The PCR made use of 60 Vbeta and 13 Jbeta primers. Assay used: immunoSEQ multiplex PCR; TCRdb lists only in-frame clones, some missing. The table lists approximately 180,000 clones, about three quarters of them singletons, with roughly 0.99% in the top ten. The sample was PBMCs. These receptors all stem from a woman aged 40-49 years in good health and CMV-seronegative.

This chain uses TRBV29-1 with TRBJ2-1; 11 bases fit TRBD2. Trimming at V came to 2 bases and at J to 2 bases, leaving 8 bases not matched to a gene. The CDR3 covers 17 residues. Germline CDR1 reads SQVTM; CDR2 reads ANQGSEA. The CDR3 sequence is CSVETPPGLAAYNEQFF. In DNA, the CDR3 is TGCAGCGTTGAAACCCCCCCGGGACTAGCGGCCTACAATGAGCAGTTCTTC.

The CDR3 reads CASSRDRDYEQYF. DNA for the CDR3: TGTGCCAGTAGCCGGGACAGAGACTACGAGCAGTACTTC. The chain uses TRBV19 and TRBJ2-7, with 7 bases that match TRBD1. Germline V CDR1 and CDR2: LNHDA, SQIVND (reference sequence). This CDR3 has 13 residues. V dropped 6 bases and J dropped 3; count of bases not matched to a gene: 5.

The V call is TRBV7-9, the J call TRBJ2-3; 8 nucleotides align to TRBD2. The V segment lost 4 bases and the J segment 4 bases; nucleotides outside the gene matches: 10. Germline V CDR1 and CDR2: SEHNR, FQNEAQ (reference sequence). The length of the CDR3 is 16 residues. As DNA, the CDR3 is TGTGCCAGCAGCTCTCTACTAGCGGAGGTGGCAGATACGCAGTATTTT. This gives the protein CASSSLLAEVADTQYF.

The J gene is TRBJ1-1, the V gene TRBV2; TRBD1 might be the D (5 bases). V lost 7 bases, J lost 8 bases, and 23 bases lay in between. CDR3 length: 15 residues. Germline V gene sequence: CDR1 SNHLY, CDR2 FYNNEI. Here the CDR3 reads CASTEEEGSRREAFF. CDR3 DNA sequence: TGTGCCAGCACCGAAGAGGAGGGGTCCCGACGAGAAGCTTTCTTT.

The chain is built from TRBV11-2 and TRBJ2-3; 11 nucleotides align to TRBD2. The CDR3 extends over 17 amino acids. V dropped 5 bases and J dropped 3; count of bases not matched to a gene: 10. Germline V gives CDR1 SGHAT, CDR2 FQNNGV. This CDR3 is CASSHGLAGPPTDTQYF. CDR3 coding DNA: TGTGCCAGCAGCCACGGACTAGCGGGTCCCCCGACAGATACGCAGTATTTT. Filled out from reference TRBV11-2 and TRBJ2-3, the complete variable domain reads EAGVAQSPRYKIIEKRQSVAFWCNPISGHATLYWYQQILGQGPKLLIQFQNNGVVDDSQLPKDRFSAERLKGVDSTLKIQPAKLEDSAVYLCASSHGLAGPPTDTQYFGPGTRLTVL.

The chain couples TRBV4-1 to TRBJ2-3; a possible D gene is TRBD2 (7 bases). V was pared by 5 bases and J by 6 bases, with 15 bases between. Per the germline V gene, CDR1 is MGHRA and CDR2 is YSYEKL. This CDR3 comprises 14 residues. DNA of the CDR3: TGCGCCAGCAGCGGGGGGCGTAGCGGGGATACGCAGTATTTT. This sequence encodes CASSGGRSGDTQYF.

The chain is built from TRBV9 and TRBJ1-6; 9 bases fit TRBD1. Germline values: CDR1 SGDLS, CDR2 YYNGEE. The J segment lost 7 bases and the V segment lost 0 bases, leaving 2 bases of the junction unmatched. This CDR3 is built from 15 residues. The CDR3: CASSVEGTGNSPLHF. Written as DNA, the CDR3 is TGTGCCAGCAGCGTAGAGGGGACAGGGAATTCACCCCTCCACTTT.

This clone has a single count. J is TRBJ1-2 and V is TRBV21-1; the tabulated D call, TRBD1, remains unverified against the DNA. TRBV21-1 is assigned pseudogene status. This CDR3 comprises 17 residues. The CDR3 region is CASSIWGQGGEFCGYTF. Here the CDR3 DNA reads TGTGCCAGCAGTATTTGGGGACAGGGTGGAGAATTTTGTGGCTACACCTTC.

This clone was found a few times. The V gene is TRBV30, the J gene TRBJ1-2, with D possibly TRBD1 on 5 matching bases. The V end was cut by 6 bases, the J end by 4 bases, with 9 bases between. The CDR3 sequence is 11 residues long. The V gene's germline CDR1 is GTSNPN and CDR2 SVGIG (reference sequence). The CDR3 here is CACYRTYGYTF. CDR3 nucleotides: TGTGCCTGCTACAGGACCTATGGCTACACCTTC.

This chain connects TRBV7-2 to TRBJ2-3, with TRBD2 matching over 7 bases. V lost 6 bases, J lost 4 bases, and 7 bases stayed unmatched. This CDR3 has 14 residues. Germline CDR1 is SGHTA and CDR2 is FQGNSA. As DNA, the CDR3 is TGTGCCAGCAGGCTCGGTCTAGCGGCAGATACGCAGTATTTT. It translates to CASRLGLAADTQYF.

CDR3 sequence: CASSPRLAGFYNEQFF. In nucleotides, the CDR3 is TGTGCCAGCAGCCCTAGACTAGCGGGATTCTACAATGAGCAGTTCTTC. The genes are TRBV11-2 and TRBJ2-1; 11 bases map to TRBD2. The CDR3 sequence is 16 residues long. V lost 5 bases and J lost 3; bases outside the gene matches: 6. Germline values: CDR1 SGHAT, CDR2 FQNNGV.

This sequence joins TRBV19 and TRBJ2-1; D is possibly TRBD1 (7 bases). CDR1 is LNHDA, CDR2 SQIVND, per germline (reference sequence). There are 13 residues in the CDR3. The V end lost 5 bases, the J end lost 6 bases, and 11 bases lay between the germline ends. Here the CDR3 reads CASSRQGGNEQFF. The DNA of the CDR3 is TGTGCCAGTAGTCGACAGGGAGGCAATGAGCAGTTCTTC.

CDR3 in amino acids: CASSTRGTQGKTGYTF. The DNA for the CDR3 is TGTGCCAGTAGTACCCGTGGGACACAGGGTAAGACGGGCTACACCTTC. The J gene is TRBJ1-2, the V gene TRBV19; D might be TRBD1 (6 bases). This CDR3 comprises 16 residues. V lost 4 bases, J lost 8 bases, and 23 bases lay in between. Germline CDR1 and CDR2: LNHDA and SQIVND (reference sequence).

The gene calls are TRBV9 and TRBJ2-3; no reliable D call. The CDR3 runs to 12 residues. Per the germline V gene, CDR1 is SGDLS and CDR2 is YYNGEE. Trimming took 4 bases from V and 0 from J, leaving 3 bases between them. CDR3 in amino acids: CASSRSTDTQYF. Here the CDR3 DNA reads TGTGCCAGCAGCCGTAGCACAGATACGCAGTATTTT. The complete variable domain, with remaining parts taken from reference TRBV9 and TRBJ2-3, reads DSGVTQTPKHLITATGQRVTLRCSPRSGDLSVYWYQQSLDQGLQFLIQYYNGEERAKGNILERFSAQQFPDLHSELNLSSLELGDSALYFCASSRSTDTQYFGPGTRLTVL.

Turning to this clone: In this CDR3 the conserved last residue, phenylalanine or tryptophan, is missing, so a read error is likely. No DNA is shown, since the ends of the CDR3 on it are uncertain; the CDR3 is the one TCRdb lists. This sequence joins TRBV2 and TRBJ2-4; the table's D call TRBD2 went unverified against the DNA. Germline V CDR1 and CDR2: SNHLY, FYNNEI. The CDR3 is 13 residues long, counting both termini. CDR3: CASSDSGGDGRRS.

The chain has TRBV4-1 and TRBJ2-1, with 9 bases fitting TRBD2. The CDR3 totals 17 residues. The V and J ends lost 1 base and 3 bases, in that order; junction bases with no gene match: 7. Germline lookup yields CDR1 MGHRA and CDR2 YSYEKL. The CDR3 spells CASSQGPTSGYYNEQFF. As DNA, the CDR3 is TGCGCCAGCAGCCAAGGCCCGACTAGCGGATACTACAATGAGCAGTTCTTC.

DNA for the CDR3: TGTGCCAGTAGTACTAGCATCGGGGAGCTGTTTTTT. It translates to CASSTSIGELFF. The V and J genes are TRBV19 and TRBJ2-2; a possible D gene is TRBD2 (5 bases). Trimming stripped 4 bases from V and 7 bases from J, with 7 bases between. The germline gives CDR1 LNHDA, CDR2 SQIVND (reference sequence). The CDR3 length is 12 residues.

The V and J genes are TRBV28 and TRBJ1-2; 9 nucleotides align to TRBD1. Unmatched junction bases numbered 8, after V lost 7 bases and J lost 5 bases. CDR1 and CDR2 from the germline V gene are MDHEN and SYDVKM. CDR3 length equals 14 residues. The CDR3 DNA follows: TGTGCCAGCACTCTAGGACAGGGGACGTATGGCTACACCTTC. The encoded protein is CASTLGQGTYGYTF.

CDR3 sequence reads: CATSPLGGAEGLSYGYTF. The CDR3 DNA is TGTGCCACCAGCCCCCTCGGGGGGGCGGAAGGTTTAAGCTATGGCTACACCTTC. This chain uses TRBV15 with TRBJ1-2, with a weak D call TRBD1 (6 bases). Trimming took 5 bases from V and 4 from J, leaving 26 bases between them. From germline, CDR1 is LNHNV and CDR2 YYDKDF (reference sequence). This CDR3 has 18 amino acids.

This clone showed up just a few times. The chain links TRBV10-3 to TRBJ1-6; 8 bases line up with TRBD1. Germline CDR1 reads ENHRY; CDR2 reads SYGVKD. CDR3 length: 13 amino acids. Trimming cost V 6 bases and J 13 bases; bases outside gene matches: 8. This CDR3 is CAISPDRGVPLHF. The CDR3 nucleotides are TGTGCCATCAGCCCCGACAGGGGAGTGCCCCTCCACTTT.

The J gene is TRBJ2-7, the V gene TRBV10-2, with D maybe TRBD1 (6 bases). V lost 7 bases, J lost 5 bases, and 18 bases lay in between. Germline loops: CDR1 WSHSY, CDR2 SAAADI. The CDR3 covers 14 residues. CDR3 amino acids: CASNDRQDRDEQYF. The CDR3 DNA sequence: TGCGCCAGCAATGACCGACAGGACCGTGACGAGCAGTACTTC.